This TCR beta chain emerged from a study of Tregs in tolerant kidney transplant recipients. Study in general: Mixed chimerism was transient after nonmyeloablative marrow transplants from related graft donors. General observations from the study: Changing PCR primers prevented nucleotide comparison between some patients' samples.

The CDR3 length is 15 residues. CDR1 is GTSNPN and CDR2 is SVGIG in the germline V gene (reference sequence). The V end lost 0 bases, the J end lost 10 bases, and 16 bases lay between the germline ends. Produced via immunoSEQ multiplex PCR; TCRdb's table is partial and in-frame only. The sample has 50,000 to 75,000 clones, around 85% seen once; the top ten hold 2.1%. Thawed PBMCs were FACS-sorted into unstimulated CD4+CD25+CD127- regulatory T cells, CD4+CD25- non-regulatory cells, CD4 and CD8 cells. Before regulatory T cell sorting, thawed PBMCs rested overnight at 37°C in about 220 IU/ml IL-2. As to this clone: No antigen is known for it.

The material was Tregs from blood, obtained before the transplant. The receptor was isolated from a human donor who received a combined kidney and bone marrow transplant. The chain couples TRBV30 to TRBJ1-6; D is uncertain. In DNA form, the CDR3 reads TGTGCCTGGAGTGTATTTGGGGATAGGGAGTCACCCCTCCACTTT. The encoded protein is CAWSVFGDRESPLHF. Full variable domain (missing parts from reference TRBV30 and TRBJ1-6): SQTIHQWPATLVQPVGSPLSLECTVEGTSNPNLYWYRQAAGRGLQLLFYSVGIGQISSEVPQNLSASRPQDRQFILSSKKLLLSDSGFYLCAWSVFGDRESPLHFGNGTRLTVT.